One and the same sample provided the 20 T cell receptor beta chains below, sequenced in a study of shared clonotypes between healthy human individuals. Naive-designated CD8 cells lacked CD45RO, were positively enriched for CCR7, and omitted terminally differentiated effector memory CD45RA+ cells. Sequencing used immunoSEQ multiplex PCR; TCRdb keeps in-frame clones, though not all of them. The profile shows 2 million or so clones, approximately 94% of them singletons. Input material: naive CD8+ T cells sorted from blood. These receptors were obtained from a man aged 18 to 30 in good health.

V and J are TRBV5-1 and TRBJ2-7; 11 nucleotides match TRBD2. V lost 1 base, J lost 2 bases, and 5 bases stayed unmatched. The germline V gene has CDR1 SGHRS and CDR2 YFSETQ. CDR3 length equals 16 residues. The CDR3 sequence: CASSLPGTSGTYEQYF. The CDR3 region has the DNA TGCGCCAGCAGCTTGCCCGGGACTAGCGGAACCTACGAGCAGTACTTC.

In the case of this clone: Other DNA sequences in the same sample also yield this CDR3. This chain links TRBV28 with TRBJ2-7, with D hard to call. The germline V and J ends were trimmed by 6 bases and 2 bases, with 11 bases remaining between them. Per the germline V gene, CDR1 is MDHEN and CDR2 is SYDVKM. The CDR3 contains 13 residues. The chain's CDR3 is CASSLTPAYEQYF. In DNA form, the CDR3 reads TGTGCCAGCAGCCTCACGCCAGCCTACGAGCAGTACTTC.

Worth noting for this clone: The same CDR3 also results from other DNA sequences found in this sample. The chain employs TRBV9 and TRBJ2-7; 7 nucleotides align to TRBD1. The CDR3 is 13 residues long. J lost 3 bases, V lost 3 bases, and 3 bases had no gene match. Germline V gene lookup returns CDR1 SGDLS and CDR2 YYNGEE. CDR3 region: CASSGGTDYEQYF. The CDR3 coding sequence is TGTGCCAGCAGCGGAGGGACAGACTACGAGCAGTACTTC.

Comment on this clone: This same CDR3 is encoded by further DNA sequences in the sample. V is TRBV7-9 and J is TRBJ2-7, with 7 nucleotides matching TRBD2. There are 13 residues in the CDR3. The germline V gene has CDR1 SEHNR and CDR2 FQNEAQ (reference sequence). Losses at the gene ends were 5 bases for V and 2 bases for J; bases not matched to a gene: 3. The CDR3, as DNA: TGTGCCAGCAGCCCCAGCGGGACCTACGAGCAGTACTTC. This codes for CASSPSGTYEQYF.

This clone was seen a single time. The chain is built from TRBV11-2 and TRBJ1-1, with 7 nucleotides matching TRBD1. CDR1 is SGHAT and CDR2 is FQNNGV in the germline V gene. This CDR3 is 15 amino acids long. The trim removed 5 bases at V and 0 bases at J, leaving 6 bases unmatched. The CDR3 sequence is CASSAYRGMNTEAFF. In DNA, the CDR3 is TGTGCCAGCAGCGCCTACAGGGGAATGAACACTGAAGCTTTCTTT.

The J gene is TRBJ2-7, the V gene TRBV6-1; 9 nucleotides agree with TRBD1. The CDR3 is made up of 15 amino acids. The V segment lost 3 bases and the J segment 5 bases; nucleotides outside the gene matches: 8. Germline V lookup: CDR1 MNHNS, CDR2 SASEGT. CDR3 region: CASSEDRGPGDEQYF. CDR3 DNA: TGTGCCAGCAGTGAGGACAGGGGCCCGGGAGACGAGCAGTACTTC.

V gene TRBV27 combines with J gene TRBJ2-7; D is perhaps TRBD2 (5 bases). The germline V gene encodes CDR1 MNHEY and CDR2 SMNVEV (reference sequence). The CDR3 totals 15 residues. Between the trimmed V and J ends, which lost 4 bases and 2 bases, there was a span of 15 bases. The CDR3 here is CASSSSGLATYEQYF. The CDR3 bases are TGTGCCAGCAGTTCCTCCGGACTCGCCACCTACGAGCAGTACTTC.

The chain joins TRBV5-6 to TRBJ2-3; TRBD1 matches at 9 bases. Germline trimming cut 2 bases from V and 4 bases from J; bases unmatched to any gene: 5. Germline V CDR1 and CDR2: SGHDT, YYEEEE. The CDR3 contains 15 residues. The CDR3 nucleotides are TGTGCCAGCAGCTTTCCGGGACAGGGTCCAGATACGCAGTATTTT. Residues: CASSFPGQGPDTQYF.

The chain recombines TRBV5-4 with TRBJ1-1, with TRBD1 matching over 8 bases. Per the germline V gene, CDR1 is SGHNT and CDR2 is YYREEE (reference sequence). This CDR3 is 17 amino acids long. Trimming removed 0 bases from V and 1 base from J; junction bases left unmatched: 8. CDR3 amino acids: CASSLEGPTGENTEAFF. The CDR3 bases are TGTGCCAGCAGCTTGGAGGGTCCGACAGGGGAGAACACTGAAGCTTTCTTT.

On this clone itself: Other DNA sequences in this sample translate to the same CDR3. The CDR3 sequence: CASSIAGSNYGYTF. The CDR3 DNA sequence: TGTGCCAGTAGTATAGCTGGGAGTAACTATGGCTACACCTTC. This chain joins TRBV19 and TRBJ1-2; D is unresolved. This CDR3 has 14 residues. Trimming stripped 1 base from V and 1 base from J, with 7 bases between. The germline V gene has CDR1 LNHDA and CDR2 SQIVND (reference sequence).

This chain links TRBV5-4 with TRBJ1-6; D gene unclear. The length of the CDR3 is 12 residues. Trimming cost V 2 bases and J 8 bases, with 5 bases left between them. The germline V gene encodes CDR1 SGHNT and CDR2 YYREEE (reference sequence). The CDR3 loop reads CASSLYDSPLHF. CDR3 DNA sequence: TGTGCCAGCAGCTTATATGATTCACCCCTCCACTTT. The full variable domain, with the rest looked up from reference TRBV5-4 and TRBJ1-6, is ETGVTQSPTHLIKTRGQQVTLRCSSQSGHNTVSWYQQALGQGPQFIFQYYREEENGRGNFPPRFSGLQFPNYSSELNVNALELDDSALYLCASSLYDSPLHFGNGTRLTVT.

For this clone: Other nucleotide sequences in the sample specify the same CDR3. This sequence joins TRBV19 and TRBJ2-7; D remains unclear. V lost 1 base, J lost 2 bases, and 9 bases lay in between. Germline CDR1 LNHDA, CDR2 SQIVND (reference sequence). The CDR3 covers 14 residues. CDR3 sequence reads: CASSIGSGTYEQYF. In DNA, the CDR3 is TGTGCCAGTAGTATAGGGTCAGGAACCTACGAGCAGTACTTC.

This rearrangement joins TRBV12-5 to TRBJ2-1; D might be TRBD1 (5 bases). The CDR3 totals 15 residues. Deletions cut 1 base from V and 1 base from J, with 8 bases between. The germline V gene has CDR1 LGHNT and CDR2 FRNRAP. CDR3 in amino acids: CASGLGGLSYNEQFF. CDR3 DNA: TGTGCTAGTGGTTTGGGGGGCTTGTCCTACAATGAGCAGTTCTTC.

The V gene is TRBV10-2, the J gene TRBJ1-4; maybe TRBD1 (5 bases). Germline CDR1 is WSHSY and CDR2 is SAAADI. The CDR3 runs to 16 residues. The V end lost 5 bases, the J end lost 5 bases, and 18 bases lay between the germline ends. CDR3 sequence: CASSPQGFRGNEKLFF. CDR3 bases: TGCGCCAGCAGTCCTCAGGGTTTTCGGGGAAATGAAAAACTGTTTTTT.

The chain has TRBV10-1 and TRBJ2-3; a possible D gene is TRBD2 (6 bases). The V end was cut by 3 bases, the J end by 1 base, with 17 bases between. CDR1 and CDR2 from the germline V gene are WNHNN and SYGVQD (reference sequence). This CDR3 is built from 17 residues. The DNA of the CDR3 is TGCGCCAGCAGTGATATCGGATGGGAGGATGGCACAGATACGCAGTATTTT. Protein product: CASSDIGWEDGTDTQYF.

V usage is TRBV11-2 and J usage is TRBJ2-7; 9 bases match TRBD1. After removal of 1 base from V and 2 bases from J, the junction contained 15 bases not matched to a gene. The CDR3 is 19 amino acids. The germline V gene has CDR1 SGHAT and CDR2 FQNNGV. The CDR3 sequence is CASSLGGYGTGTQPYEQYF. CDR3 nucleotide sequence: TGTGCCAGCAGCTTAGGGGGGTACGGGACAGGGACGCAACCCTACGAGCAGTACTTC.

The table lists this clone with a count of one. Other nucleotide sequences in the sample specify the same CDR3. The genes are TRBV6-5 and TRBJ1-1; tentatively, D is TRBD1 (5 bases). Germline CDR1 MNHEY, CDR2 SVGAGI. The CDR3 covers 15 residues. Trimming shortened V by 0 bases and J by 2 bases, and 10 bases separated the two germline ends. The CDR3 is CASSYSRGLNTEAFF. The CDR3 region has the DNA TGTGCCAGCAGTTACTCGAGGGGACTTAACACTGAAGCTTTCTTT.

This chain joins TRBV4-1 and TRBJ2-2; D may be TRBD1 (5 bases). The CDR3 spans 16 residues. Deletions cut 0 bases from V and 3 bases from J, with 11 bases between. The germline CDR1 and CDR2 sequences are MGHRA and YSYEKL. This CDR3 reads CASSQEQGIYTGELFF. CDR3 nucleotides: TGCGCCAGCAGCCAAGAGCAGGGTATATACACCGGGGAGCTGTTTTTT.

Details on this clone: The sample carries other DNA sequences with the same CDR3. V is TRBV27 and J is TRBJ1-1; TRBD1 matches 8 bases. This CDR3 is 14 amino acids long. After removal of 3 bases from V and 1 base from J, the junction contained 1 base not matched to a gene. Germline CDR1 and CDR2: MNHEY and SMNVEV (reference sequence). CDR3 coding DNA: TGTGCCAGCAGTTTGGGACAGGCGAACACTGAAGCTTTCTTT. Its protein product is CASSLGQANTEAFF.

Regarding this clone: Other DNA sequences in the sample encode the same CDR3. The chain links TRBV27 to TRBJ2-7; no definite D call. From germline, CDR1 is MNHEY and CDR2 SMNVEV (reference sequence). The CDR3 consists of 13 residues. V was clipped by 3 bases and J by 2 bases, with 8 bases between them. The CDR3 sequence: CASSLEGTYEQYF. CDR3 coding DNA: TGTGCCAGCAGTTTGGAAGGAACCTACGAGCAGTACTTC.